A selection of T cell receptor beta chains follows, all from one sample in a study of blood T cell repertoires in COVID-19. Assay: immunoSEQ multiplex PCR; the TCRdb copy retains only in-frame clones and omits some. Here the sample spans approximately 190,000 clones, approximately 79% being singletons. The material sequenced was peripheral blood. The receptor source for this set is a man aged 25 to 40 with active or convalescent COVID-19. Both conserved end residues are part of each CDR3. D genes are given only for firm matches. Expanded clones get a size class; other rows say once, few or many, or leave the size out.

>NA|TRBJ2-1|TRBD2|TRBV7-9
TGTGCCAGCAGCCCCCGGGCGAGGGAGGGCCTGTACAATGAGCAGTTCTTC
CASSPRAREGLYNEQFF
>NA|TRBJ2-7|NA|TRBV4-1
TGCGCCAGCAGCCAAGAGACTAGTCTTGGCTACGAGCAGTACTTC
CASSQETSLGYEQYF
>NA|TRBJ2-7|NA|TRBV7-9
TGTGCCAGCAGCTTACTAACCTCCTACGAGCAGTACTTC
CASSLLTSYEQYF
>few|TRBJ1-5|TRBD1|TRBV30
TGTGCCTGGGGACAGGGGACCTATAGCAATCAGCCCCAGCATTTT
CAWGQGTYSNQPQHF
>NA|TRBJ2-3|TRBD1|TRBV6-5
TGTGCCAGCAGCCTAATGGGACAGGGCACAGATACGCAGTATTTT
CASSLMGQGTDTQYF
>NA|TRBJ2-7|TRBD2|TRBV3-1/TRBV3-2
TGTGCCAGCAGCCTAGCGAGCGGGAGAACCGAGCAGTACTTC
CASSLASGRTEQYF
>NA|TRBJ1-3|NA|TRBV6-5
TGTGCCAGCAGCGCAACAGGGATTGACACCATATATTTT
CASSATGIDTIYF
>NA|TRBJ1-5|TRBD1|TRBV25-1
TGTGCCAGCAGCGACAGGGACAATCAGCCCCAGCATTTT
CASSDRDNQPQHF
>NA|TRBJ1-2|NA|TRBV27
TGTGCCAGCAGTTTAACCGCAGGCGCTCGATATGGCTACACCTTC
CASSLTAGARYGYTF
>NA|TRBJ2-1|TRBD2|TRBV11-3
TGTGCCAGCAGCTTAGAGGCGGGAGGGGGCTACAATGAGCAGTTCTTC
CASSLEAGGGYNEQFF
>NA|TRBJ2-3|NA|TRBV24-1
TGTGCCACCAGCCGCGTCTCTCGTGATACGCAGTATTTT
CATSRVSRDTQYF
>NA|TRBJ1-5|NA|TRBV30
TGTGCCTGGAGTCTCGGACAGTCCAATCAGCCCCAGCATTTT
CAWSLGQSNQPQHF
>few|TRBJ1-1|NA|TRBV10-3
TGTGCCATCAGTGAGCAGGGGCCCGAGAACACTGAAGCTTTCTTT
CAISEQGPENTEAFF
>NA|TRBJ2-1|TRBD2|TRBV10-1
TGCGCCAGCAGTGTAATCCTAGCGGGGCACAATGAGCAGTTCTTC
CASSVILAGHNEQFF
>few|TRBJ1-6|NA|TRBV5-1
TGCGCCAGCAGTCCCGACAGAGTAAATGTTTCACCCCTCCACTTT
CASSPDRVNVSPLHF
>NA|TRBJ2-1|TRBD2|TRBV6-5
TGTGCCAGCATACGTCTAGCGGGGAACAATGAGCAGTTCTTC
CASIRLAGNNEQFF
>NA|TRBJ1-1|TRBD1|TRBV29-1
TGCAGCGTTCCAAGGACAGGGATGAACACTGAAGCTTTCTTT
CSVPRTGMNTEAFF
>NA|TRBJ1-2|NA|TRBV27
TGTGCCAGCAGTTTATCCGGTGCAGGCCATGGCTACACCTTC
CASSLSGAGHGYTF
>NA|TRBJ2-7|TRBD2|TRBV5-1
TGCGCCAGCAGACCTGGGACTAGCGGTGCCTACGAGCAGTACTTC
CASRPGTSGAYEQYF
>NA|TRBJ2-1|NA|TRBV7-2
TGTGCCAGCAGCTTAGGGGGGAGGAACAATGAGCAGTTCTTC
CASSLGGRNNEQFF
>NA|TRBJ2-3|TRBD2|TRBV30
TGTGCCTGGGGGAAAGCGGGAGGCGGGGATACGCAGTATTTT
CAWGKAGGGDTQYF
>NA|TRBJ2-7|NA|TRBV7-7
TGTGCTAGCAGCCCCGGACTTCTGACCTACGAGCAGTACTTC
CASSPGLLTYEQYF
>NA|TRBJ2-6|NA|TRBV10-3
TGTGCCATCAGTGAGCCGCGGGCTGGAGGCGTCCTGACTTTC
CAISEPRAGGVLTF
>NA|TRBJ2-2|NA|TRBV10-1
TGCGCCAGCAGTGAGTCGACTTACGGGGAGCTGTTTTTT
CASSESTYGELFF
>NA|TRBJ2-4|TRBD1|TRBV6-5
TGTGCCAGCAGTTACCTGGGACAGGGGGAGTCAAACATTCAGTACTTC
CASSYLGQGESNIQYF
>NA|TRBJ2-1|TRBD2|TRBV6-2/TRBV6-3
TGTGCCAGCAGTGCCCAAGGGCGGGGGGGCTACAATGAGCAGTTCTTC
CASSAQGRGGYNEQFF
>NA|TRBJ2-1|NA|TRBV6-5
TGTGCCAGCAGTTACTCGGGGGACACCTACAATGAGCAGTTCTTC
CASSYSGDTYNEQFF
>NA|TRBJ1-2|NA|TRBV30
TGTGCCTGGAGTCAGGGCATCAACTATGGCTACACCTTC
CAWSQGINYGYTF
>few|TRBJ1-1|NA|TRBV19
TGTGCCAGTAGCACGGTCGTGAGCACTGAAGCTTTCTTT
CASSTVVSTEAFF
>NA|TRBJ2-3|NA|TRBV29-1
TGCAGCGTTGAAGACCGCCAGGTTAGGACAGATACGCAGTATTTT
CSVEDRQVRTDTQYF